This T cell receptor (beta chain) was obtained from a study of cytotoxic CD8 clonotypes in ibrutinib-treated CLL. The V segment lost 1 base and the J segment 0 bases; nucleotides outside the gene matches: 7. The CDR3 runs 17 residues. In germline, CDR1 is SGHRS, CDR2 YFSETQ. Assay: immunoSEQ multiplex PCR; the TCRdb copy retains only in-frame clones and omits some. In the table there are about 57,000 clones, roughly 50% of which are singletons. Cryopreserved PBMCs yielded around 2.1 micrograms of genomic DNA for TCR beta libraries. The material was PBMCs, obtained after 24 months of ibrutinib treatment. The chain has TRBV5-1 and TRBJ2-3, with TRBD1 matching over 8 bases. The clonotype comes from a human donor with chronic lymphocytic leukemia. In DNA, the CDR3 is TGCGCCAGCAGCTTGCGACCGGGACAGGCTAGCACAGATACGCAGTATTTT. Protein: CASSLRPGQASTDTQYF.